This T cell receptor (beta chain) comes out of a study of shared clonotypes between healthy human individuals. Study details: CD4 naive and memory got three plates each, CD8 naive two, CD8 memory one. The study's findings and limits: Represented diversity (both genetic and exposure-history) was limited by the small number of donors. Shared clonotypes: about 5.3% naive CD4, around 3.4% naive CD8, around 2.4% memory CD4, 0.35% to 0.5% memory CD8.

Germline lookup yields CDR1 LNHDA and CDR2 SQIVND (reference sequence). The V and J ends lost 3 bases and 0 bases respectively, with 6 bases between them. The CDR3 is made up of 15 amino acids. CD45RO-negative, CCR7-positively selected cells formed the naive CD8 fraction, excluding terminally differentiated effector memory CD45RA+ cells. Sequencing was performed with immunoSEQ multiplex PCR; in TCRdb, only in-frame clones are kept and a portion is missing. The repertoire includes under 850,000 clones, nearly 95% of them detected once, and nearly 25% sits in the top ten. This clone came up once. Its antigen is still unknown.

The sequence was obtained from a young man in good health. Material for sequencing was naive CD8+ T cells sorted from blood. The chain joins TRBV19 to TRBJ2-6; no clear D. The DNA for the CDR3 is TGTGCCAGTAGTATTATCCTCTCTGGGGCCAACGTCCTGACTTTC. Amino acids: CASSIILSGANVLTF.